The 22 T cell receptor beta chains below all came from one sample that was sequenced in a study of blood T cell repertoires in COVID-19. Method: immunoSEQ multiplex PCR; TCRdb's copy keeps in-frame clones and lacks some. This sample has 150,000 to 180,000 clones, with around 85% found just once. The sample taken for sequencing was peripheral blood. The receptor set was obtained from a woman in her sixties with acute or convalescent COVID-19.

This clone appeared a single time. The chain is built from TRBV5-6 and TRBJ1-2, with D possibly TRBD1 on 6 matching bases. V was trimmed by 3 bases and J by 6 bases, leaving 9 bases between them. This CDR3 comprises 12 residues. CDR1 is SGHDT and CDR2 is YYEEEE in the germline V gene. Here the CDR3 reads CASSSQGDGYTF. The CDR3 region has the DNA TGTGCCAGCAGCTCACAGGGAGATGGCTACACCTTC.

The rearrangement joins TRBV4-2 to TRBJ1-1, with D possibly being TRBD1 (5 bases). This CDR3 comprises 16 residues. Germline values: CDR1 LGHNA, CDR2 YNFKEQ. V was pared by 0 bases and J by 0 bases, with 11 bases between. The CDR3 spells CASSQEAGLLNTEAFF. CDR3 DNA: TGTGCCAGCAGCCAAGAGGCGGGACTGCTGAACACTGAAGCTTTCTTT.

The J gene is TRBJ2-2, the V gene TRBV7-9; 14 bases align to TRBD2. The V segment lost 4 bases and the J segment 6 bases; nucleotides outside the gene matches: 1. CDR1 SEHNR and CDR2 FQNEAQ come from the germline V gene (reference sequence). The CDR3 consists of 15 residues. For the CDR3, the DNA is TGTGCCAGCAGCTCGGGACTAGCGGGGGCCGGGGAGCTGTTTTTT. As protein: CASSSGLAGAGELFF.

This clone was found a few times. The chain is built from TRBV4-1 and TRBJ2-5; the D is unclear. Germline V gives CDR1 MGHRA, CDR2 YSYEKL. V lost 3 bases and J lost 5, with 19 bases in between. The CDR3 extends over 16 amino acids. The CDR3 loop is CASSQERGLDSETQYF. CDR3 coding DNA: TGCGCCAGCAGCCAGGAAAGAGGATTAGATTCCGAGACCCAGTACTTC.

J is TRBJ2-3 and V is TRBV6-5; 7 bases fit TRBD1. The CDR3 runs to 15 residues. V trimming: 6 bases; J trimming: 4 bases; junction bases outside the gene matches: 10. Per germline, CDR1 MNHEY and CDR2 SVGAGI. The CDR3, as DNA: TGTGCCAGCAGGCCGGGACAGACCCTCCCAGATACGCAGTATTTT. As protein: CASRPGQTLPDTQYF.

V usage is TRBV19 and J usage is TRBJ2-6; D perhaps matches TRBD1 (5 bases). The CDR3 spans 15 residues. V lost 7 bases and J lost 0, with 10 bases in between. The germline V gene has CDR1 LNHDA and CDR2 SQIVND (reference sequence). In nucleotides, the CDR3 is TGTGCCAGTACAGACAGACCCTCTGGGGCCAACGTCCTGACTTTC. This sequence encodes CASTDRPSGANVLTF.

CDR3 amino acids: CASRVAGNRPDTQYF. In DNA, the CDR3 is TGTGCCAGCAGAGTAGCGGGGAATAGACCAGATACGCAGTATTTT. The V and J genes are TRBV6-5 and TRBJ2-3; TRBD2 agrees at 8 bases. Germline V gene data show CDR1 as MNHEY and CDR2 as SVGAGI. There are 15 residues in the CDR3. Trimming cost V 6 bases and J 4 bases; bases outside gene matches: 9.

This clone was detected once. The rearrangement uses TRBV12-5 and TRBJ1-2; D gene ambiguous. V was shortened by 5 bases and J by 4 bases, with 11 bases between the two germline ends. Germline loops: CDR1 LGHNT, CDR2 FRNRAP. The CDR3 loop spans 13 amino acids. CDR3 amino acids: CASGTSRFYGYTF. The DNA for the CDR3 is TGTGCTAGTGGTACCTCCCGGTTCTATGGCTACACCTTC. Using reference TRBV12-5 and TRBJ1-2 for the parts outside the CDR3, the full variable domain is DARVTQTPRHKVTEMGQEVTMRCQPILGHNTVFWYRQTMMQGLELLAYFRNRAPLDDSGMPKDRFSAEMPDATLATLKIQPSEPRDSAVYFCASGTSRFYGYTFGSGTRLTVV.

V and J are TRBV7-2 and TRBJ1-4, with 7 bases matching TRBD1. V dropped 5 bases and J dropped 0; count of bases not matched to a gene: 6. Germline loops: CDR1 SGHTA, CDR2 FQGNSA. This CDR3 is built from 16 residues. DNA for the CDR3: TGTGCCAGCAGCGACCGACAGGGCGCAACTAATGAAAAACTGTTTTTT. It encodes CASSDRQGATNEKLFF.

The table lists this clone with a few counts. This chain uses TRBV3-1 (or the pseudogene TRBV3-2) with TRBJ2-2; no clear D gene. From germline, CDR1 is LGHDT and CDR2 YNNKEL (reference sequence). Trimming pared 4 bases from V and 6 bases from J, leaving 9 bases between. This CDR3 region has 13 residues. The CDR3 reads CASSPFAAGELFF. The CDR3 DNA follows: TGTGCCAGCAGCCCCTTTGCGGCCGGGGAGCTGTTTTTT.

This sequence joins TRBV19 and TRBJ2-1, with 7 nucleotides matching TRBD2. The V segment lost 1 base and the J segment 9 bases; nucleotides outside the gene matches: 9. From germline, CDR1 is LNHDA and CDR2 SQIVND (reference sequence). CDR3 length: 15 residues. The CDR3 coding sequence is TGTGCCAGTAGTATAGCGGGGGGATTTGAACGTGAGCAGTTCTTC. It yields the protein CASSIAGGFEREQFF.

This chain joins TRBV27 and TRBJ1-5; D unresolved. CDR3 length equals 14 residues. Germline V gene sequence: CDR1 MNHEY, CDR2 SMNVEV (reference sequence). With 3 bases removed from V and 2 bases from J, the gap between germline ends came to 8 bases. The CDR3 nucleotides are TGTGCCAGCAGTTTGAGCCTCGGCAATCAGCCCCAGCATTTT. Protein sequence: CASSLSLGNQPQHF.

The CDR3 protein is CASSAYRGGYSTDTQYF. CDR3 in DNA: TGCGCCAGCAGCGCCTACAGGGGGGGCTATAGCACAGATACGCAGTATTTT. This sequence joins TRBV5-1 and TRBJ2-3; a weak D match, TRBD1 (8 bases). The V end lost 4 bases, the J end lost 0 bases, and 18 bases lay between the germline ends. Germline lookup yields CDR1 SGHRS and CDR2 YFSETQ. This CDR3 is 17 amino acids long.

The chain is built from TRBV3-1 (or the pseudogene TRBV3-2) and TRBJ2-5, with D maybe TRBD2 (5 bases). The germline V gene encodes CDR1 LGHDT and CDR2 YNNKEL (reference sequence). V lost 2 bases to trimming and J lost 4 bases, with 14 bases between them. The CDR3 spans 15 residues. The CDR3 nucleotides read TGTGCCAGCAGCCAAACCCGCCTAGCAGTAGAGACCCAGTACTTC. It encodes CASSQTRLAVETQYF.

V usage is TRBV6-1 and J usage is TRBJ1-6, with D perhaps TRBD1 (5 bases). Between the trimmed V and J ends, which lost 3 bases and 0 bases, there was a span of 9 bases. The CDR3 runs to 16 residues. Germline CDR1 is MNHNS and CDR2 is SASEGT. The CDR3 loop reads CASSDRGFSYNSPLHF. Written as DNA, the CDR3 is TGTGCCAGCAGTGACCGGGGGTTCTCCTATAATTCACCCCTCCACTTT.

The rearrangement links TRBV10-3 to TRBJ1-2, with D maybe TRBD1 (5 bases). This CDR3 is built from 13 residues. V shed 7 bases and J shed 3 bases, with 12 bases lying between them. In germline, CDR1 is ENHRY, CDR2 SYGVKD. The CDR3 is CAITGGSDYGYTF. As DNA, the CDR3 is TGTGCCATCACTGGGGGGTCGGACTATGGCTACACCTTC.

CDR3 in amino acids: CASSTGTGATYEQYF. DNA for the CDR3: TGTGCCAGTAGTACCGGGACAGGGGCCACCTACGAGCAGTACTTC. The gene calls are TRBV19 and TRBJ2-7, with TRBD1 matching over 10 bases. This CDR3 region has 15 residues. Germline CDR1 is LNHDA and CDR2 is SQIVND (reference sequence). J lost 2 bases, V lost 4 bases, and 5 bases had no gene match. Full variable domain (outside the CDR3, taken from reference TRBV19 and TRBJ2-7): DGGITQSPKYLFRKEGQNVTLSCEQNLNHDAMYWYRQDPGQGLRLIYYSQIVNDFQKGDIAEGYSVSREKKESFPLTVTSAQKNPTAFYLCASSTGTGATYEQYFGPGTRLTVT.

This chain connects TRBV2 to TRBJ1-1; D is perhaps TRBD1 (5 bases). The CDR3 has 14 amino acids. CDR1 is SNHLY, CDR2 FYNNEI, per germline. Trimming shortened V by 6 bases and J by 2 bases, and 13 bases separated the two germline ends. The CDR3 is CASRLWTRNTEAFF. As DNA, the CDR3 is TGTGCCAGCAGGCTTTGGACAAGAAACACTGAAGCTTTCTTT.

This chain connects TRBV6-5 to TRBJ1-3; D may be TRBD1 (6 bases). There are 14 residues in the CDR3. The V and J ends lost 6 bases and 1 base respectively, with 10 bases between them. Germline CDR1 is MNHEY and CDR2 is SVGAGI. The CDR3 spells CASRQTGSGNTIYF. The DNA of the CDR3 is TGTGCCAGCAGGCAAACAGGGTCTGGAAACACCATATATTTT.

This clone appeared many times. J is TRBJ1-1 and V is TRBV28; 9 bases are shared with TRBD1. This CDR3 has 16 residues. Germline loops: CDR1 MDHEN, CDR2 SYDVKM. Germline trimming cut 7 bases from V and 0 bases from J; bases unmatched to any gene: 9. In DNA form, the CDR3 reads TGTGCCAGCACCCTTCGCACAGGGGGCCTGAACACTGAAGCTTTCTTT. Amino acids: CASTLRTGGLNTEAFF.

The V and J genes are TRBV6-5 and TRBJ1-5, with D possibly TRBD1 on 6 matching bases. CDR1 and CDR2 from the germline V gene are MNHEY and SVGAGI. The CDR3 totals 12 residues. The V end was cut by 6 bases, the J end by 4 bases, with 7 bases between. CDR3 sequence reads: CASRQGNQPQHF. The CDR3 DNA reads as TGTGCCAGCAGGCAGGGGAATCAGCCCCAGCATTTT.

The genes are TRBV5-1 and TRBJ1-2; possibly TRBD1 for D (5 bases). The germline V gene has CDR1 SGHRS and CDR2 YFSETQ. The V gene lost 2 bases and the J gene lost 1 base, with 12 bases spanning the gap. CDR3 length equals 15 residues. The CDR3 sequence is CASSFGRQYNYGYTF. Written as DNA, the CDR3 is TGCGCCAGCAGCTTCGGGAGACAGTATAACTATGGCTACACCTTC.